The 13 T cell receptor beta chains given below trace back to one sample, sequenced in a study of T cell repertoires in cytomegalovirus infection. TCRdb passed the reads through MiXCR, listing each CDR3 protein once. The repertoire has 270,000 or so distinct CDR3 sequences, about 18% of them found once; the top ten carry less than 50%. The sample was CD8+ T cells from PBMCs. The receptors derive from a human donor in good health (CMV status not recorded). Some clones in this sample may be carry-over from other donors' samples.

This clonotype has more than one count but fewer than ten. For the CDR3, the DNA is TGTGCCAGCAGCTTAACAGGACCCTCTGGGGCCAACGTCCTGACTTTC. Its translation is CASSLTGPSGANVLTF. This chain connects TRBV11-2 to TRBJ2-6; D might be TRBD1 (5 bases). This CDR3 region has 16 residues. Germline V gene lookup returns CDR1 SGHAT and CDR2 FQNNGV. Trimming took off 2 bases at V and 0 bases at J, with 8 bases between the two ends. Looking up the rest from reference TRBV11-2 and TRBJ2-6 gives the full variable domain: EAGVAQSPRYKIIEKRQSVAFWCNPISGHATLYWYQQILGQGPKLLIQFQNNGVVDDSQLPKDRFSAERLKGVDSTLKIQPAKLEDSAVYLCASSLTGPSGANVLTFGAGSRLTVL.

This clonotype was detected a few times. The V call is TRBV28, the J call TRBJ2-2, with D tentatively TRBD1 or TRBD2 (6 bases each). V lost 4 bases, J lost 7 bases, and 10 bases lay in between. Germline assignment: CDR1 MDHEN and CDR2 SYDVKM. This CDR3 contains 13 residues. In nucleotides, the CDR3 is TGTGCCAGCAGTTCGGGGGCGAACGGGGAGCTGTTTTTT. This codes for CASSSGANGELFF. The whole variable domain, remainder taken from reference TRBV28 and TRBJ2-2, is DVKVTQSSRYLVKRTGEKVFLECVQDMDHENMFWYRQDPGLGLRLIYFSYDVKMKEKGDIPEGYSVSREKKERFSLILESASTNQTSMYLCASSSGANGELFFGEGSRLTVL.

This clonotype came up many times. The DNA for the CDR3 is TGTGCCAGCAGTTTCCTCCGCGGGGCCCTCGGACATGAGCAGTTCTTC. Encoded protein: CASSFLRGALGHEQFF. The J gene is TRBJ2-1, the V gene TRBV12-3 or TRBV12-4; the D gene is possibly TRBD2 (6 bases). The CDR3 is 16 amino acids. Trimming left V 3 bases short and J 8 bases short, with 20 bases between.

Turning to this clonotype: This may arise from a read error, as a much more abundant clone is one base away. CDR3 residues: CASSFSDTGELFF. CDR3 bases: TGTGCCAGCAGCTTCTCAGACACCGGGGAGCTGTTTTTT. The chain recombines TRBV11-2 with TRBJ2-2; D ambiguous. Germline lookup yields CDR1 SGHAT and CDR2 FQNNGV. CDR3 size: 13 residues. V was trimmed by 3 bases and J by 3 bases, leaving 5 bases between them. Using reference TRBV11-2 and TRBJ2-2 for the parts outside the CDR3, the full variable domain is EAGVAQSPRYKIIEKRQSVAFWCNPISGHATLYWYQQILGQGPKLLIQFQNNGVVDDSQLPKDRFSAERLKGVDSTLKIQPAKLEDSAVYLCASSFSDTGELFFGEGSRLTVL.

This clonotype appeared a single time. One end of the junction does not line up with germline, which may come from a read error. The rearrangement joins TRBV2 to TRBJ2-2, with 8 bases lining up with TRBD2. Per the germline V gene, CDR1 is SNHLY and CDR2 is FYNNEI. CDR3 length: 14 amino acids. The CDR3 DNA follows: TGTGTCAGCACCTCGGTAGCGGGGTGGTGGGAGCTGTTTTTT. Translation: CVSTSVAGWWELFF.

This clonotype was seen at least ten times. The J gene is TRBJ2-7, the V gene TRBV7-9; 8 nucleotides agree with TRBD1. The length of the CDR3 is 20 residues. CDR1 SEHNR and CDR2 FQNEAQ come from the germline V gene (reference sequence). V lost 5 bases and J lost 2; bases outside the gene matches: 23. Here the CDR3 DNA reads TGTGCCAGCAGCACTAACCCCGGACAGGGCACCTCGGGTAGACCCTACGAGCAGTACTTC. Translating gives CASSTNPGQGTSGRPYEQYF. Full variable domain (remainder filled in from reference TRBV7-9 and TRBJ2-7): DTGVSQNPRHKITKRGQNVTFRCDPISEHNRLYWYRQTLGQGPEFLTYFQNEAQLEKSRLLSDRFSAERPKGSFSTLEIQRTEQGDSAMYLCASSTNPGQGTSGRPYEQYFGPGTRLTVT.

This clonotype appeared many times. Because the CDR3 is missing its conserved closing phenylalanine or tryptophan, this is likely a read error. The chain has TRBV7-2 and TRBJ1-1, with a tentative D call TRBD1 (5 bases). CDR1 SGHTA and CDR2 FQGNSA come from the germline V gene. There are 15 residues in the CDR3. V lost 6 bases and J 1 base, leaving 15 bases between the germline ends. CDR3 amino acids: CASRLSGTANTEAFL. CDR3 DNA sequence: TGTGCCAGCAGGTTGAGCGGGACGGCGAACACTGAAGCTTTCCTT.

This clonotype appeared many times. The chain links TRBV7-9 to TRBJ2-5; D is undetermined. V lost 1 base to trimming and J lost 0 bases, with 12 bases between them. The CDR3 consists of 16 residues. Germline lookup yields CDR1 SEHNR and CDR2 FQNEAQ (reference sequence). The CDR3 reads CASSLVVGGDQETQYF. The DNA of the CDR3 is TGTGCCAGCAGCTTAGTAGTCGGCGGAGACCAAGAGACCCAGTACTTC.

This clonotype was observed at least ten times. The gene calls are TRBV7-6 and TRBJ2-1, with D tentatively TRBD2 (5 bases). The CDR3 is made up of 13 amino acids. Germline V gene data show CDR1 as SGHVS and CDR2 as FNYEAQ. Trimming removed 7 bases from V and 5 bases from J, with 12 bases in between. This chain's CDR3 is CASNEGIHNEQFF. CDR3 nucleotide sequence: TGTGCCAGCAACGAGGGTATCCACAATGAGCAGTTCTTC.

The genes are TRBV6-5 and TRBJ1-2, with TRBD1 matching over 7 bases. Germline CDR1 reads MNHEY; CDR2 reads SVGAGI. Unmatched junction bases numbered 7, after V lost 5 bases and J lost 7 bases. The CDR3 loop spans 13 amino acids. The CDR3 DNA reads TGTGCCAGCAGTCAACAGGGGCACCCTGGCTACACCTTC. Translating it yields CASSQQGHPGYTF.

This chain connects TRBV29-1 to TRBJ2-4; maybe TRBD1 (5 bases). Germline V gives CDR1 SQVTM, CDR2 ANQGSEA. This CDR3 is 14 amino acids long. V was shortened by 6 bases and J by 1 base, with 13 bases between the two germline ends. CDR3 DNA: TGCAGCGTCCACGAGACAGCCGCCAAAAACATTCAGTACTTC. It specifies CSVHETAAKNIQYF.

In its sample, this clonotype was seen many times. V and J are TRBV7-6 and TRBJ1-5; no definite D call. Per the germline V gene, CDR1 is SGHVS and CDR2 is FNYEAQ. V was trimmed by 2 bases and J by 2 bases, leaving 10 bases between them. This CDR3 region has 15 residues. The CDR3 DNA is TGTGCCAGCAGCTTATCGGATGGGGGCAATCAGCCCCAGCATTTT. It codes for CASSLSDGGNQPQHF.

This clonotype was seen a handful of times. This rearrangement joins TRBV4-1 to TRBJ1-5; D gene uncertain. Germline V gene sequence: CDR1 MGHRA, CDR2 YSYEKL. This CDR3 contains 15 residues. Trimming removed 3 bases at V and 1 base at J, with 10 bases between. CDR3 loop: CASSHTEMSNQPQHF. CDR3 DNA sequence: TGCGCCAGCAGCCATACCGAGATGAGCAATCAGCCCCAGCATTTT.